These T cell receptor beta chains were read from a single sample in a study of cytomegalovirus exposure and HLA in healthy donors. The table came from immunoSEQ multiplex PCR; TCRdb's copy has only in-frame clones and leaves some out. The data contain about 160,000 clones, roughly 87% of them singletons. Sequenced sample: PBMCs. These receptor sequences come from a girl aged 10 to 17 in good health and CMV-seropositive. Each CDR3 is given with its conserved first and last residue. The D gene is left open where the match is weak. The listing skips clone size in some rows; elsewhere it reads once, few, many or a size class.

abundance: few
j_gene: TRBJ1-2
len: 16
d_gene: .
v_gene: TRBV15
CDR3aa: CATSRDREASNYGYTF
CDR3nt: TGTGCCACCAGCAGAGATAGGGAGGCCTCTAACTATGGCTACACCTTC

abundance: .
j_gene: TRBJ2-7
len: 13
d_gene: .
v_gene: TRBV4-3
CDR3aa: CASSQNPSYEQYF
CDR3nt: TGCGCCAGCAGCCAAAATCCCAGCTACGAGCAGTACTTC

abundance: .
j_gene: TRBJ2-7
len: 13
d_gene: .
v_gene: TRBV15
CDR3aa: CATSRDRLYEQYF
CDR3nt: TGTGCCACCAGCAGGGACAGACTCTACGAGCAGTACTTC

abundance: .
j_gene: TRBJ2-3
len: 18
d_gene: TRBD2
v_gene: TRBV27
CDR3aa: CASSPLGLAGSSTDTQYF
CDR3nt: TGTGCCAGCAGTCCACTCGGACTAGCGGGTTCTAGCACAGATACGCAGTATTTT

abundance: .
j_gene: TRBJ2-7
len: 17
d_gene: TRBD2
v_gene: TRBV28
CDR3aa: CASSSWGLAGNPYEQYF
CDR3nt: TGTGCCAGCAGCAGTTGGGGACTAGCGGGGAATCCCTACGAGCAGTACTTC

abundance: .
j_gene: TRBJ2-3
len: 16
d_gene: TRBD2
v_gene: TRBV4-1
CDR3aa: CASSHTSGTATDTQYF
CDR3nt: TGCGCCAGCAGCCACACTAGCGGTACAGCCACAGATACGCAGTATTTT

abundance: .
j_gene: TRBJ2-3
len: 16
d_gene: TRBD1
v_gene: TRBV7-9
CDR3aa: CASSTRQGAPRDTQYF
CDR3nt: TGTGCCAGCAGCACAAGACAGGGGGCGCCGAGAGATACGCAGTATTTT

abundance: .
j_gene: TRBJ2-1
len: 13
d_gene: .
v_gene: TRBV11-1
CDR3aa: CASSFQQGSEQFF
CDR3nt: TGTGCCAGCAGCTTCCAACAGGGTAGTGAGCAGTTCTTC

abundance: .
j_gene: TRBJ1-5
len: 14
d_gene: .
v_gene: TRBV2
CDR3aa: CASNIVGGNQPQHF
CDR3nt: TGTGCCAGCAATATAGTAGGGGGCAATCAGCCCCAGCATTTT

abundance: .
j_gene: TRBJ1-5
len: 14
d_gene: .
v_gene: TRBV27
CDR3aa: CASSYKYSNQPQHF
CDR3nt: TGTGCCAGCAGTTACAAGTATAGCAATCAGCCCCAGCATTTT

abundance: .
j_gene: TRBJ2-1
len: 18
d_gene: TRBD1
v_gene: TRBV7-2
CDR3aa: CASSLAFPPGQGTNEQFF
CDR3nt: TGTGCCAGCAGCTTAGCATTTCCCCCGGGACAGGGCACCAATGAGCAGTTCTTC

abundance: .
j_gene: TRBJ2-1
len: 18
d_gene: .
v_gene: TRBV4-1
CDR3aa: CASSQGASGTGGIYEQFF
CDR3nt: TGCGCCAGCAGCCAAGGCGCCTCGGGGACGGGCGGGATCTATGAGCAGTTCTTC

abundance: once
j_gene: TRBJ1-3
len: 14
d_gene: .
v_gene: TRBV7-2
CDR3aa: CASSSSGSGNTIYF
CDR3nt: TGTGCCAGCAGTTCCTCCGGCTCTGGAAACACCATATATTTT

abundance: .
j_gene: TRBJ1-1
len: 15
d_gene: TRBD1
v_gene: TRBV5-6
CDR3aa: CASSLLDRATTEAFF
CDR3nt: TGTGCCAGCAGCTTGTTGGACAGGGCTACCACTGAAGCTTTCTTT

abundance: .
j_gene: TRBJ2-1
len: 15
d_gene: .
v_gene: TRBV9
CDR3aa: CASSPTAPGINEQFF
CDR3nt: TGTGCCAGCAGCCCAACGGCGCCAGGGATCAATGAGCAGTTCTTC

abundance: few
j_gene: TRBJ2-7
len: 13
d_gene: TRBD1
v_gene: TRBV6-5
CDR3aa: CASSRDRANEQYF
CDR3nt: TGTGCCAGCAGCCGGGACAGGGCAAACGAGCAGTACTTC

abundance: .
j_gene: TRBJ2-7
len: 15
d_gene: TRBD2
v_gene: TRBV7-2
CDR3aa: CASSLASGRSYEQYF
CDR3nt: TGTGCCAGCAGCTTAGCTAGCGGGAGGTCCTACGAGCAGTACTTC

abundance: few
j_gene: TRBJ1-3
len: 13
d_gene: .
v_gene: TRBV4-1
CDR3aa: CATAPGSGNTIYF
CDR3nt: TGCGCCACAGCCCCGGGGTCTGGAAACACCATATATTTT

abundance: .
j_gene: TRBJ2-7
len: 15
d_gene: .
v_gene: TRBV18
CDR3aa: CASSGRGSSSYEQYF
CDR3nt: TGTGCCAGCTCGGGTCGGGGGAGTAGCTCCTACGAGCAGTACTTC

abundance: .
j_gene: TRBJ1-1
len: 14
d_gene: .
v_gene: TRBV4-1
CDR3aa: CASSQEGVGAEAFF
CDR3nt: TGCGCCAGCAGCCAAGAAGGGGTAGGGGCTGAAGCTTTCTTT

abundance: .
j_gene: TRBJ2-3
len: 14
d_gene: TRBD2
v_gene: TRBV5-4
CDR3aa: CASSLAGGRNTQYF
CDR3nt: TGTGCCAGCAGCTTAGCGGGGGGCCGAAATACGCAGTATTTT

abundance: .
j_gene: TRBJ1-3
len: 16
d_gene: TRBD1
v_gene: TRBV9
CDR3aa: CASSVDRDRGGNTIYF
CDR3nt: TGTGCCAGCAGCGTGGACCGGGACAGGGGTGGAAACACCATATATTTT

abundance: .
j_gene: TRBJ1-4
len: 16
d_gene: .
v_gene: TRBV9
CDR3aa: CASSRNRIAGSEKLFF
CDR3nt: TGTGCCAGCAGCCGGAATCGGATTGCGGGGAGTGAAAAACTGTTTTTT

abundance: .
j_gene: TRBJ1-5
len: 15
d_gene: .
v_gene: TRBV7-2
CDR3aa: CASSLDWTGFLPQHF
CDR3nt: TGTGCCAGCAGCTTAGATTGGACGGGGTTTCTGCCCCAGCATTTT

abundance: .
j_gene: TRBJ1-6
len: 15
d_gene: .
v_gene: TRBV28
CDR3aa: CASLGSDSNNSPLHF
CDR3nt: TGTGCCAGCCTCGGATCGGACAGCAATAATTCACCCCTCCACTTT

abundance: .
j_gene: TRBJ2-7
len: 14
d_gene: TRBD2
v_gene: TRBV28
CDR3aa: CASRSGTRVPEQYF
CDR3nt: TGTGCCAGCAGGTCCGGGACTAGAGTCCCCGAGCAGTACTTC

abundance: .
j_gene: TRBJ1-4
len: 15
d_gene: TRBD1
v_gene: TRBV18
CDR3aa: CASSQRQGMGEKLFF
CDR3nt: TGTGCCAGCTCTCAGCGACAGGGTATGGGTGAAAAACTGTTTTTT

abundance: once
j_gene: TRBJ2-7
len: 14
d_gene: TRBD1
v_gene: TRBV9
CDR3aa: CASSVTTGAYEQYF
CDR3nt: TGTGCCAGCAGCGTTACGACAGGGGCCTACGAGCAGTACTTC

abundance: .
j_gene: TRBJ1-3
len: 14
d_gene: .
v_gene: TRBV2
CDR3aa: CASTEPRAGNTIYF
CDR3nt: TGTGCCAGCACCGAACCCAGGGCTGGAAACACCATATATTTT

abundance: .
j_gene: TRBJ2-1
len: 17
d_gene: .
v_gene: TRBV5-8
CDR3aa: CASSLSRSRYSYNEQFF
CDR3nt: TGTGCCAGCAGCTTGAGTAGATCGAGGTACTCCTACAATGAGCAGTTCTTC

abundance: .
j_gene: TRBJ1-2
len: 20
d_gene: TRBD1
v_gene: TRBV27
CDR3aa: CASSFLDPTSPGTGNYGYTF
CDR3nt: TGTGCCAGCAGTTTCCTGGATCCGACCTCACCAGGGACAGGGAACTATGGCTACACCTTC

abundance: .
j_gene: TRBJ2-1
len: 12
d_gene: .
v_gene: TRBV30
CDR3aa: CAWSVTSNEQFF
CDR3nt: TGTGCCTGGAGTGTAACTTCCAATGAGCAGTTCTTC

abundance: .
j_gene: TRBJ2-4
len: 21
d_gene: TRBD2
v_gene: TRBV7-3
CDR3aa: CASSRRGTISGGAGGKNIQYF
CDR3nt: TGTGCCAGCAGCCGGAGGGGCACTATTAGCGGGGGGGCCGGGGGCAAAAACATTCAGTACTTC

abundance: .
j_gene: TRBJ2-5
len: 19
d_gene: .
v_gene: TRBV7-3
CDR3aa: CASSSLGGLADPVEETQYF
CDR3nt: TGTGCCAGCAGCAGCCTCGGGGGGCTAGCGGACCCGGTTGAAGAGACCCAGTACTTC

abundance: .
j_gene: TRBJ1-4
len: 15
d_gene: .
v_gene: TRBV13
CDR3aa: CASSLNAGPNEKLFF
CDR3nt: TGTGCCAGCAGCCTCAATGCGGGACCCAATGAAAAACTGTTTTTT

abundance: .
j_gene: TRBJ1-2
len: 13
d_gene: .
v_gene: TRBV30
CDR3aa: CAWSVLANYGYTF
CDR3nt: TGTGCCTGGAGTGTACTAGCTAACTATGGCTACACCTTC

abundance: .
j_gene: TRBJ2-2
len: 14
d_gene: .
v_gene: TRBV7-3
CDR3aa: CASSLDTFTGELFF
CDR3nt: TGTGCCAGCAGCCTTGACACATTCACCGGGGAGCTGTTTTTT

abundance: .
j_gene: TRBJ2-7
len: 14
d_gene: .
v_gene: TRBV5-4
CDR3aa: CASSPERDSYEQYF
CDR3nt: TGTGCCAGCAGCCCTGAGAGGGACTCCTACGAGCAGTACTTC

abundance: once
j_gene: TRBJ1-3
len: 16
d_gene: TRBD1
v_gene: TRBV6-6
CDR3aa: CASSYGLDRTRNTIYF
CDR3nt: TGTGCCAGCAGTTACGGACTGGACAGGACCCGAAACACCATATATTTT

abundance: .
j_gene: TRBJ2-1
len: 12
d_gene: .
v_gene: TRBV5-4
CDR3aa: CASSWDSNEQFF
CDR3nt: TGTGCCAGCAGCTGGGACTCCAATGAGCAGTTCTTC

abundance: .
j_gene: TRBJ1-1
len: 14
d_gene: .
v_gene: TRBV7-3
CDR3aa: CASSSGLMNTEAFF
CDR3nt: TGTGCCAGCAGCTCCGGACTTATGAACACTGAAGCTTTCTTT

abundance: .
j_gene: TRBJ2-1
len: 20
d_gene: TRBD1
v_gene: TRBV28
CDR3aa: CASSLSQIGGQGFSYNEQFF
CDR3nt: TGTGCCAGCAGTTTAAGTCAAATAGGCGGACAGGGCTTTTCCTACAATGAGCAGTTCTTC

abundance: .
j_gene: TRBJ1-1
len: 11
d_gene: .
v_gene: TRBV6-5
CDR3aa: CASFRNTEAFF
CDR3nt: TGTGCCAGCTTTAGAAACACTGAAGCTTTCTTT

abundance: .
j_gene: TRBJ1-2
len: 14
d_gene: TRBD1
v_gene: TRBV5-1
CDR3aa: CASSSGQGIYGYTF
CDR3nt: TGCGCCAGCAGCTCCGGACAGGGGATCTATGGCTACACCTTC

abundance: .
j_gene: TRBJ2-2
len: 11
d_gene: .
v_gene: TRBV20-1
CDR3aa: CSARDVGGLFF
CDR3nt: TGCAGTGCTAGAGATGTGGGGGGGCTGTTTTTT

abundance: .
j_gene: TRBJ2-1
len: 15
d_gene: TRBD2
v_gene: TRBV4-3
CDR3aa: CASSPTSGDRNEQFF
CDR3nt: TGCGCCAGCAGCCCAACTAGCGGGGATCGCAATGAGCAGTTCTTC

abundance: once
j_gene: TRBJ2-5
len: 13
d_gene: .
v_gene: TRBV23-1
CDR3aa: CASPDRFQETQYF
CDR3nt: TGCGCCAGTCCCGACAGGTTCCAAGAGACCCAGTACTTC

abundance: .
j_gene: TRBJ1-5
len: 11
d_gene: .
v_gene: TRBV19
CDR3aa: CASGYNQPQHF
CDR3nt: TGTGCAAGCGGATACAATCAGCCCCAGCATTTT

abundance: .
j_gene: TRBJ2-7
len: 12
d_gene: TRBD2
v_gene: TRBV30
CDR3aa: CASTSGSYEQYF
CDR3nt: TGTGCCTCGACTAGCGGGAGCTACGAGCAGTACTTC

abundance: .
j_gene: TRBJ2-5
len: 14
d_gene: .
v_gene: TRBV4-1
CDR3aa: CASSQDGPGETQYF
CDR3nt: TGCGCCAGCAGCCAAGATGGTCCAGGGGAGACCCAGTACTTC

abundance: few
j_gene: TRBJ2-3
len: 17
d_gene: TRBD2
v_gene: TRBV5-1
CDR3aa: CASSLGLAGGRTDTQYF
CDR3nt: TGCGCCAGCAGCTTGGGACTAGCGGGGGGGCGTACAGATACGCAGTATTTT